Here is one TCR beta chain with its context. As yet, its antigen is unknown. This record belongs to a study of T cells in Graves' hyperthyroidism and ophthalmopathy. RNA transcripts served as the template for amplifying TCR beta CDR3 regions. The TCR CDR3 was amplified in a first-round RT-PCR using the HTBI primer set. From the multiplex PCR reads, TCRdb called clonotypes with MiXCR, one entry per CDR3 protein. The table has 650,000 to 800,000 distinct CDR3 sequences, 45% seen once. Uncontrolled infection, other autoimmune disease, pregnancy or lactation disqualified patients from enrolment. Used for diagnoses were clinical symptoms, serum thyroxine and TRAb, thyroid ultrasound and orbital computed tomography. V was trimmed by 3 bases and J by 1 base, leaving 10 bases between them. The CDR3 consists of 15 residues. Germline CDR1 LNHDA, CDR2 SQIVND (reference sequence). General observations from the study: Blood shared most expanded thyroid clonotypes above 0.001.

This TCR was recovered from an adult man with Graves' disease, either hyperthyroidism or ophthalmopathy (not recorded which). The sample was peripheral blood or thyroid tissue (not recorded which). The chain carries TRBV19 and TRBJ1-5; unclear D gene. Here the CDR3 reads CASSIGGESNQPQHF. CDR3 sequence (DNA): TGTGCCAGTAGTATTGGCGGGGAGAGCAATCAGCCCCAGCATTTT.